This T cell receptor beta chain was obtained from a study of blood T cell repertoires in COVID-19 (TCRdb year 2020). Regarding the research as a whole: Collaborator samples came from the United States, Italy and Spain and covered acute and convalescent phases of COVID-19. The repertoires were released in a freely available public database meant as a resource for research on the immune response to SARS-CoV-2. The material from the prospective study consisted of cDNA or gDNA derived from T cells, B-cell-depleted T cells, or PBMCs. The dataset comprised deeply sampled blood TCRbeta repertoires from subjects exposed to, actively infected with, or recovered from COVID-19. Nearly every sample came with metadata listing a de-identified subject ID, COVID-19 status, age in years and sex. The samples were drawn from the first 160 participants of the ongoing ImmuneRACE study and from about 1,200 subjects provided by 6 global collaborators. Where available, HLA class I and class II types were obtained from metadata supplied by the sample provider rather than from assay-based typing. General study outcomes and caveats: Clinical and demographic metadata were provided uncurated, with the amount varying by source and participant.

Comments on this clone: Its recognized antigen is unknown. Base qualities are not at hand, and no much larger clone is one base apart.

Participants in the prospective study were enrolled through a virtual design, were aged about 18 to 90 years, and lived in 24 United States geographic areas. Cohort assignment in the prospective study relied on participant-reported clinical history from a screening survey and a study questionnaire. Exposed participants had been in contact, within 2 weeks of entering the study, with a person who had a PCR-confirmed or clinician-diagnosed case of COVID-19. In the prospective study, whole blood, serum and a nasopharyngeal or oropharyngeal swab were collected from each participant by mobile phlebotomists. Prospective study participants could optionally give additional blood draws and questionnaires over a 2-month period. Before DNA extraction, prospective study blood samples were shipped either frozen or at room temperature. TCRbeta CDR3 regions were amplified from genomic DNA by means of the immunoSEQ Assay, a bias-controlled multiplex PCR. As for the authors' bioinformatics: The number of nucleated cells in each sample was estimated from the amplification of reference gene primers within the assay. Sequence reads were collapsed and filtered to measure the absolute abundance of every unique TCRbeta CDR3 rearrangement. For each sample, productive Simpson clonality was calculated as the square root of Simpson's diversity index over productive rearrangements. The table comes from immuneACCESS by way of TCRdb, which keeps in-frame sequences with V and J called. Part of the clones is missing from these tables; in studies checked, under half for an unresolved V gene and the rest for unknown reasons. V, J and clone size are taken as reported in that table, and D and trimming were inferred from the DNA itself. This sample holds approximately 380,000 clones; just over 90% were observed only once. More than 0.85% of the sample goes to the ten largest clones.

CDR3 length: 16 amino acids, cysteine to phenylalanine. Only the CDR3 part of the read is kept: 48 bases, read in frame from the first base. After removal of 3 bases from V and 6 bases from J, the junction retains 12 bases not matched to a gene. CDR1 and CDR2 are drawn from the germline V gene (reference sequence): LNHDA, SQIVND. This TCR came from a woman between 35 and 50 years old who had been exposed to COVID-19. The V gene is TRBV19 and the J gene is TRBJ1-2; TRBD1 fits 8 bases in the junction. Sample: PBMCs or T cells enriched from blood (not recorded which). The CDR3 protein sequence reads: CASSMEQGARRDGYTF. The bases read TGTGCCAGTAGTATGGAGCAGGGGGCGCGTCGGGATGGCTACACCTTC. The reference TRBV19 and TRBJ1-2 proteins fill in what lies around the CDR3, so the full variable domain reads DGGITQSPKYLFRKEGQNVTLSCEQNLNHDAMYWYRQDPGQGLRLIYYSQIVNDFQKGDIAEGYSVSREKKESFPLTVTSAQKNPTAFYLCASSMEQGARRDGYTFGSGTRLTVV.